This T cell receptor (beta chain) was recorded in a study of blood T cell repertoires in COVID-19. In the study overall: The analysed material was cDNA or gDNA that came from T cells, B-cell-depleted T cells, or PBMCs.

This CDR3 is built from 15 residues. Germline V gives CDR1 SGHDN, CDR2 FVKESK. The ends lost 5 bases at V and 8 bases at J; junction bases unmatched: 10. Original data processing: The authors estimated nucleated cell counts from reference gene primer amplification. Sequenced by immunoSEQ multiplex PCR; TCRdb stores in-frame clones only, minus some. V, J and clone size reflect that table, while D and trimming were determined from the DNA. The sample includes 300,000 to 450,000 clones, over 75% of them seen just once. The specimen was peripheral blood. The TCR comes from a woman aged 55-70 years with COVID-19, enrolled during active disease. This rearrangement joins TRBV14 to TRBJ2-1; 9 nucleotides line up with TRBD2. As DNA, the CDR3 is TGTGCCAGCAGCTACGAGCGGGGGGCACGTCATGAGCAGTTCTTC. It codes for CASSYERGARHEQFF.